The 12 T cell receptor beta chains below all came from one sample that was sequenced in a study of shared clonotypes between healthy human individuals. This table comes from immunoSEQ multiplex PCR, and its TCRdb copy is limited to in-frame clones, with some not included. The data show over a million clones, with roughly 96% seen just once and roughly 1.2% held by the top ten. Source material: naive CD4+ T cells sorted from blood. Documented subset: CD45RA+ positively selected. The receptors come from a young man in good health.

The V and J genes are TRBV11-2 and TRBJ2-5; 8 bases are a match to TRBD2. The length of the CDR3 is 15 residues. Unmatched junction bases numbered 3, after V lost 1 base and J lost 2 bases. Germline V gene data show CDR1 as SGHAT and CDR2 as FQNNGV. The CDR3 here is CASSLVGTRQETQYF. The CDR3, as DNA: TGTGCCAGCAGCTTAGTTGGGACTAGGCAAGAGACCCAGTACTTC.

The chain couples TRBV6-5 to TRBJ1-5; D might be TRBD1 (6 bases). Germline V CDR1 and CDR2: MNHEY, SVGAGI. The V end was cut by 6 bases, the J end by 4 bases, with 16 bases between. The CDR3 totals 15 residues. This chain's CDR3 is CASRKQGGVNQPQHF. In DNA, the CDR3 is TGTGCCAGCAGAAAACAGGGAGGGGTAAATCAGCCCCAGCATTTT.

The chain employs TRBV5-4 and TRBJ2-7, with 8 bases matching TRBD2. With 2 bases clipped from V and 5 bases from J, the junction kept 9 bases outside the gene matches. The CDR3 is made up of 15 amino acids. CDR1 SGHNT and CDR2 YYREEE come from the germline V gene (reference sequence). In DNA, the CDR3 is TGTGCCAGCAGCTTTCTCCGGGAGGGCCGCCACGAGCAGTACTTC. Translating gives CASSFLREGRHEQYF. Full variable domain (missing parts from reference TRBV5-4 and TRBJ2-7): ETGVTQSPTHLIKTRGQQVTLRCSSQSGHNTVSWYQQALGQGPQFIFQYYREEENGRGNFPPRFSGLQFPNYSSELNVNALELDDSALYLCASSFLREGRHEQYFGPGTRLTVT.

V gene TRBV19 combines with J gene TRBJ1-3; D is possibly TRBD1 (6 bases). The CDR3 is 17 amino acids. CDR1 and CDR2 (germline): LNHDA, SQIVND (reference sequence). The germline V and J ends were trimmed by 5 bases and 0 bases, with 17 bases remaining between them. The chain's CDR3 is CASSFSGARGSGNTIYF. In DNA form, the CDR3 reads TGTGCCAGTAGTTTCTCAGGGGCACGTGGCTCTGGAAACACCATATATTTT.

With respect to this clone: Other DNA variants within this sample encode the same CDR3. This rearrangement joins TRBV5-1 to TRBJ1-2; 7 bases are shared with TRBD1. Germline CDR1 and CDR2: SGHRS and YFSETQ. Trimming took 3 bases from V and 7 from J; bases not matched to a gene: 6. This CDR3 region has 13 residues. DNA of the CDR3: TGCGCCAGCAGCTCGGGGGGACAGAGTGGCTACACCTTC. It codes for CASSSGGQSGYTF.

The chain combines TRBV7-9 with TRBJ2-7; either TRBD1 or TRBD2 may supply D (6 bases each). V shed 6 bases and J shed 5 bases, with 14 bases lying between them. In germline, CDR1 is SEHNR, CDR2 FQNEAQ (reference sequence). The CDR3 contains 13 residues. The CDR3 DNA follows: TGTGCCAGCAGTCGGACGAGGGGGGACGAGCAGTACTTC. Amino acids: CASSRTRGDEQYF. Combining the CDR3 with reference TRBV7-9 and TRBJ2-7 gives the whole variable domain DTGVSQNPRHKITKRGQNVTFRCDPISEHNRLYWYRQTLGQGPEFLTYFQNEAQLEKSRLLSDRFSAERPKGSFSTLEIQRTEQGDSAMYLCASSRTRGDEQYFGPGTRLTVT.

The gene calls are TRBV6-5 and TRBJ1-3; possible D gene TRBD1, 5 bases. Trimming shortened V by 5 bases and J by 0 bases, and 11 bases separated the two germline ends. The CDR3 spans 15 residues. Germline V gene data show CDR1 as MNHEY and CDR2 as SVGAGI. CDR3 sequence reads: CASSGGSASGNTIYF. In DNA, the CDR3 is TGTGCCAGCAGTGGGGGTTCCGCCTCTGGAAACACCATATATTTT.

As DNA, the CDR3 is TGTGCCAGCAGCGGCCTGGGACAGTACAATGAGCAGTTCTTC. This encodes CASSGLGQYNEQFF. This chain uses TRBV5-8 with TRBJ2-1; 7 nucleotides line up with TRBD1. Losses at the gene ends were 4 bases for V and 4 bases for J; bases not matched to a gene: 5. The CDR3 runs 14 residues. In germline, CDR1 is SGHTS, CDR2 YDEGEE.

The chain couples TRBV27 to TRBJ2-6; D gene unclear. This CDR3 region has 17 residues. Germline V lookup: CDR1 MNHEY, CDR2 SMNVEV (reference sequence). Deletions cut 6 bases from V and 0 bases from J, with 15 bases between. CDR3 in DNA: TGTGCCAGCAGCCCATTGAGTTTACTCTCTGGGGCCAACGTCCTGACTTTC. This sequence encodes CASSPLSLLSGANVLTF.

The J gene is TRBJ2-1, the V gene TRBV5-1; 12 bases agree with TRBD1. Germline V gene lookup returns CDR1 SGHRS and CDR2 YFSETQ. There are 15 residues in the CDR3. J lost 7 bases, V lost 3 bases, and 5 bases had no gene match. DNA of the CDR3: TGCGCCAGCAGCTGGCCGGGACAGGGGGCTAATGAGCAGTTCTTC. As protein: CASSWPGQGANEQFF.

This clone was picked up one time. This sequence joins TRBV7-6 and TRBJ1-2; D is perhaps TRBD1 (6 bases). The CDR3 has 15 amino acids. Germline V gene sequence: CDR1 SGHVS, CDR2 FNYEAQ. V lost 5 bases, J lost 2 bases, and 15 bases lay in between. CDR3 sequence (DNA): TGTGCCAGCAGCCCGACAGGAGATCGGAACTATGGCTACACCTTC. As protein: CASSPTGDRNYGYTF.

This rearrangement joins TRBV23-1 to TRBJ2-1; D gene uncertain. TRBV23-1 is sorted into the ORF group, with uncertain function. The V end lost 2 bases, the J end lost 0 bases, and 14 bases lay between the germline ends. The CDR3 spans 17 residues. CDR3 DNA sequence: TGCGCCAGCAGTCAAATCAGATGTCCAAGCTCCTACAATGAGCAGTTCTTC. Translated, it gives CASSQIRCPSSYNEQFF.